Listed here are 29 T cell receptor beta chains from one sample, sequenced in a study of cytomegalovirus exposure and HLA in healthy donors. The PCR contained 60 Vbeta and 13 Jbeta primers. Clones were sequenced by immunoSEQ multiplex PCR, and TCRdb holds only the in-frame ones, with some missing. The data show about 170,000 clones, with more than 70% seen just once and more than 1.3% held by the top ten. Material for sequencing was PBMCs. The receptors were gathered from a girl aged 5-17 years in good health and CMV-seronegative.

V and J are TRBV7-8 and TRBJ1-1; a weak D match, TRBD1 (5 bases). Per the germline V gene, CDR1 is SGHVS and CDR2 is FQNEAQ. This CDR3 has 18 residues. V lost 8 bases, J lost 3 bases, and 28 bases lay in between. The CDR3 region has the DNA TGTGCCAGCTCGGCCCCGGGGCTGGGGAGGGGTGATGACACTGAAGCTTTCTTT. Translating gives CASSAPGLGRGDDTEAFF.

DNA for the CDR3: TGCGCCAGCAGCCAAGACGGTGAACCGGGACAGCCTAATGAAAAACTGTTTTTT. Its translation: CASSQDGEPGQPNEKLFF. This chain connects TRBV4-1 to TRBJ1-4, with 7 bases identical to TRBD1. Germline V CDR1 and CDR2: MGHRA, YSYEKL. The CDR3 is 18 residues long. V shed 0 bases, J shed 3 bases, and the junction held 10 bases outside the gene matches.

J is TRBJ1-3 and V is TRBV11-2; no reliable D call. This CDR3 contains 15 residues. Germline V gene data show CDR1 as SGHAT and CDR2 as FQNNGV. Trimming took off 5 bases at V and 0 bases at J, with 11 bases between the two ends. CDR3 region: CASSHHRGSGNTIYF. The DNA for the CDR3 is TGTGCCAGCAGCCACCACCGCGGCTCTGGAAACACCATATATTTT.

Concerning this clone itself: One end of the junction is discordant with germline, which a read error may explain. This CDR3 is CASREGTSNSPLHF. In DNA, the CDR3 is TGTGCCAGCAGAGAAGGGACAAGTAATTCACCCCTCCACTTT. The chain employs TRBV2 and TRBJ1-6; a possible D gene is TRBD1 (6 bases). This CDR3 contains 14 residues. Per germline, CDR1 SNHLY and CDR2 FYNNEI.

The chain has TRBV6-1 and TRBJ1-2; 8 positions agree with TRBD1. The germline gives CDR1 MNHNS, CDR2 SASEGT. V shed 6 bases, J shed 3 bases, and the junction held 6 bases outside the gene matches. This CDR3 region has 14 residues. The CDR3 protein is CASSPQQGDYGYTF. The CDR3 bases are TGTGCCAGCAGCCCCCAACAGGGGGACTATGGCTACACCTTC.

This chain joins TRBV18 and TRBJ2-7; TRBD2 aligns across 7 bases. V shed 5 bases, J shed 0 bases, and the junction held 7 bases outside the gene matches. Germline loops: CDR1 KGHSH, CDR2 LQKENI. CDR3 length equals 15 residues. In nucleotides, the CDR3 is TGTGCCAGCTCAAAAGCGGGGTCTGACTCCTACGAGCAGTACTTC. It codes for CASSKAGSDSYEQYF.

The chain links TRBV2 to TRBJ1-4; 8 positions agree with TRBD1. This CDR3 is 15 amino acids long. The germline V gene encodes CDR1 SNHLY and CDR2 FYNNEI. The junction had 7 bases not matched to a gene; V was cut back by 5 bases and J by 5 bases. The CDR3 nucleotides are TGTGCCAGCAGTCAACAGGGACAGGAGAATGAAAAACTGTTTTTT. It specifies CASSQQGQENEKLFF.

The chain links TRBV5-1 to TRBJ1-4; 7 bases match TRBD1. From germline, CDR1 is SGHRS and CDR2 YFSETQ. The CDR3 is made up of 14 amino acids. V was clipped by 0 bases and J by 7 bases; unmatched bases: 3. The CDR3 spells CASSLERTGEKLFF. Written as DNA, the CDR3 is TGCGCCAGCAGCTTGGAGAGGACAGGTGAAAAACTGTTTTTT.

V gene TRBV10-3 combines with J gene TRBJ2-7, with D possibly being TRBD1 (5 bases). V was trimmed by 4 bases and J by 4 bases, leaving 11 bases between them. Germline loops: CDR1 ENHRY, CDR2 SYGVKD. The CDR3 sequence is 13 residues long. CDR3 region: CAISVDSSYEQYF. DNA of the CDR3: TGTGCCATCAGTGTTGACAGCAGTTACGAGCAGTACTTC.

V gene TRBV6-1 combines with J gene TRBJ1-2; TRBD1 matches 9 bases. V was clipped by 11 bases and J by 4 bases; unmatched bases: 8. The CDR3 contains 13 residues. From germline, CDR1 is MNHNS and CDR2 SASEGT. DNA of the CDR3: TGTGCCGGGCAGGGACAGGGACTCTATGGCTACACCTTC. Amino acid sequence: CAGQGQGLYGYTF.

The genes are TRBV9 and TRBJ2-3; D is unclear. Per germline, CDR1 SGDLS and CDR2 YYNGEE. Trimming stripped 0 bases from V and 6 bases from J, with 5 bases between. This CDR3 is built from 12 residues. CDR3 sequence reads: CASSVALDTQYF. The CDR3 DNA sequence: TGTGCCAGCAGCGTAGCACTGGATACGCAGTATTTT.

CDR3 amino acids: CSVGGRVSAGYTF. CDR3 coding DNA: TGCAGCGTTGGGGGGAGGGTCTCGGCCGGCTACACCTTC. The chain combines TRBV29-1 with TRBJ1-2; TRBD1 is a possible D gene (5 bases). CDR1 SQVTM and CDR2 ANQGSEA come from the germline V gene. This CDR3 comprises 13 residues. V shed 4 bases and J shed 8 bases, with 17 bases lying between them.

The DNA for the CDR3 is TGTGCCAGCAGTCCTCCCGGGGGGGGAAACACCATATATTTT. Translation gives CASSPPGGGNTIYF. V is TRBV27 and J is TRBJ1-3; TRBD1 might be the D (5 bases). This CDR3 has 14 amino acids. The germline CDR1 and CDR2 sequences are MNHEY and SMNVEV (reference sequence). V was cut by 5 bases and J by 4 bases, with 12 bases left in between.

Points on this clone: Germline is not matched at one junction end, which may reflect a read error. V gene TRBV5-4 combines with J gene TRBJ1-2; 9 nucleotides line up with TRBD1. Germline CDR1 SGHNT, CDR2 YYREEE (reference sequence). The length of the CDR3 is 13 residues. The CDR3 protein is CASSLEQGADVAF. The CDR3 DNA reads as TGTGCCAGCAGCTTGGAACAGGGGGCGGATGTAGCCTTC.

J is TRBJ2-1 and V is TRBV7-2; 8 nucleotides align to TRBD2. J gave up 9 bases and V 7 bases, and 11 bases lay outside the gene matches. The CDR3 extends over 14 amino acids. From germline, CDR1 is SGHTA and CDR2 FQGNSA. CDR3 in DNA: TGTGCCAGCAACCTGGGGACTAGTTTTAGTGAGCAGTTCTTC. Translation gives CASNLGTSFSEQFF.

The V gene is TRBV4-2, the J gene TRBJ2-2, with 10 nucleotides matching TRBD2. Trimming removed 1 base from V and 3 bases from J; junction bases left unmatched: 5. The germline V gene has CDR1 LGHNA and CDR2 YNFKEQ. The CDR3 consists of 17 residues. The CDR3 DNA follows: TGTGCCAGCAGCCAAGCAGTAGCGGGGGGCGACACCGGGGAGCTGTTTTTT. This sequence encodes CASSQAVAGGDTGELFF.

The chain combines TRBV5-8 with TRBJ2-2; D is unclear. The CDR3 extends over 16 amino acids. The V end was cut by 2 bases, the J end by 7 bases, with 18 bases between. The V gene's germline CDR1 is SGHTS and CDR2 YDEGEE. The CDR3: CASSFQRSGSGGELFF. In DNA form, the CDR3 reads TGTGCCAGCAGCTTTCAACGTTCCGGGTCTGGCGGGGAGCTGTTTTTT.

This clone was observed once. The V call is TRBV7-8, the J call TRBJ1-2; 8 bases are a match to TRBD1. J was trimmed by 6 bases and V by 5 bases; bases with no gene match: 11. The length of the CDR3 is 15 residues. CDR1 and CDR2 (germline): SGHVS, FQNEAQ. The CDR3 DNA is TGTGCCAGCAGCCCATCCGGGACAGGAGCCGATGGCTACACCTTC. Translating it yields CASSPSGTGADGYTF.

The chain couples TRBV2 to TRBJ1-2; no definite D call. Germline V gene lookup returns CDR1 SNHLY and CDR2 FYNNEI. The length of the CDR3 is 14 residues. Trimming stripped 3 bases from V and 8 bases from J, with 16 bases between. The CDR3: CASSDEATRSGYTF. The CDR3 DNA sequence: TGTGCCAGCAGTGACGAAGCTACACGGAGCGGCTACACCTTC.

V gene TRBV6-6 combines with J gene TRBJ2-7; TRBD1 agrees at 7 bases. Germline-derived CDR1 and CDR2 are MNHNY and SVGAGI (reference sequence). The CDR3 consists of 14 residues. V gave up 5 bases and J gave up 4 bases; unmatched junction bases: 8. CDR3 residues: CASSNPGQLYEQYF. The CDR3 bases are TGTGCCAGCAGTAATCCGGGACAGCTGTACGAGCAGTACTTC.

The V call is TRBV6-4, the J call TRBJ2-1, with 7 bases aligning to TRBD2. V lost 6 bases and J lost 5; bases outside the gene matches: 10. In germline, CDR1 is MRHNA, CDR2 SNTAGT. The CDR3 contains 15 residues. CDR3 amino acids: CASSRASGPNNEQFF. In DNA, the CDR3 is TGTGCCAGCAGCCGAGCTAGCGGTCCCAACAATGAGCAGTTCTTC.

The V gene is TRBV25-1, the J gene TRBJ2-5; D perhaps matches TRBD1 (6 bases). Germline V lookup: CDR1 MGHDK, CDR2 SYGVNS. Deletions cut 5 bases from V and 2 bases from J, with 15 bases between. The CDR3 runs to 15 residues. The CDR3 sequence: CASSIGGIAQETQYF. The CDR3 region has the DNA TGTGCCAGCAGTATAGGGGGAATAGCGCAAGAGACCCAGTACTTC. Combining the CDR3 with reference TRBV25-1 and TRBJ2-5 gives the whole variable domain EADIYQTPRYLVIGTGKKITLECSQTMGHDKMYWYQQDPGMELHLIHYSYGVNSTEKGDLSSESTVSRIRTEHFPLTLESARPSHTSQYLCASSIGGIAQETQYFGPGTRLLVL.

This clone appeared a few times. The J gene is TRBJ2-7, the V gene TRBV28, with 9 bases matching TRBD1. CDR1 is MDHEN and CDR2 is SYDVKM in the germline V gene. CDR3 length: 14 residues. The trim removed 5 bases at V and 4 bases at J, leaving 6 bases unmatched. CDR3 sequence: CASSAGTGPYEQYF. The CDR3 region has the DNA TGTGCCAGCAGTGCCGGGACAGGGCCGTACGAGCAGTACTTC.

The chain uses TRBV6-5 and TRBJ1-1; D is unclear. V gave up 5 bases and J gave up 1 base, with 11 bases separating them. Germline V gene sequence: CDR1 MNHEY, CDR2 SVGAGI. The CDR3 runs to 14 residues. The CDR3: CASSVPQENTEAFF. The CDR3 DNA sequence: TGTGCCAGCAGTGTACCTCAGGAGAACACTGAAGCTTTCTTT.

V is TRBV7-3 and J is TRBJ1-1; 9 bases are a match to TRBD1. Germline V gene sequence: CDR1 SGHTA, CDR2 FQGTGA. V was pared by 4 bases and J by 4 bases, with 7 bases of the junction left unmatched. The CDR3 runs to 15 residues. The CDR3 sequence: CASSSQTGGATEAFF. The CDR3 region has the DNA TGTGCCAGCAGCTCCCAGACAGGGGGTGCCACTGAAGCTTTCTTT.

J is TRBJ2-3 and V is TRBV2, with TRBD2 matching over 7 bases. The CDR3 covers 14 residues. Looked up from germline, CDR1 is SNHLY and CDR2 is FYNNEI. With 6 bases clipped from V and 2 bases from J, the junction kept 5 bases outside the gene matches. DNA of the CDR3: TGTGCCAGCAGCAGCGGGGCCCCCACAGATACGCAGTATTTT. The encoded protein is CASSSGAPTDTQYF.

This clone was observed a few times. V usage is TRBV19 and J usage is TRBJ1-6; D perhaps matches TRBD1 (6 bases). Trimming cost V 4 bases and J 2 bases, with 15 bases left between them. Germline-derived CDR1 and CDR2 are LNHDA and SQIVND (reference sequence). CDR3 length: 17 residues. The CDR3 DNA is TGTGCCAGTAGTACCGAACAGGGTCCGCCCTATAATTCACCCCTCCACTTT. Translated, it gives CASSTEQGPPYNSPLHF.

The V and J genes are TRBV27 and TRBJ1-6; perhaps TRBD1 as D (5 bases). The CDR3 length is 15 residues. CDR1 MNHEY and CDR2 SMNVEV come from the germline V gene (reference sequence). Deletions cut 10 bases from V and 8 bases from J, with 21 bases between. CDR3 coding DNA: TGTGCCACCAAGTGGGAGGGCAGGGTTTATTCACCCCTCCACTTT. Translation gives CATKWEGRVYSPLHF.

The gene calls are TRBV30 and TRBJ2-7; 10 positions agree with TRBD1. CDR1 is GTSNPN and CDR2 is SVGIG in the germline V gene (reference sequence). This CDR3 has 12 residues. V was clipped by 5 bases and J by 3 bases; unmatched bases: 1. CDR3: CAWGTGDYEQYF. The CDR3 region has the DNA TGTGCCTGGGGGACAGGGGACTACGAGCAGTACTTC.